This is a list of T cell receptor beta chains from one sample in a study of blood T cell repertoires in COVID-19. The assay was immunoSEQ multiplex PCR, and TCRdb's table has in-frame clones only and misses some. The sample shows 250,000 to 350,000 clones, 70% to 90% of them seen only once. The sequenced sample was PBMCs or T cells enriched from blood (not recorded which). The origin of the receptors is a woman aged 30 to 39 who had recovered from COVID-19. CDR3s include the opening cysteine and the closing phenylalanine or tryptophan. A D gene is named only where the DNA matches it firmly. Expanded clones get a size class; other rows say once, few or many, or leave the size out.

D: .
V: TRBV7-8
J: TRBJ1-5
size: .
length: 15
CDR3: CASSSTTRSNQPQHF
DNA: TGTGCCAGCAGCTCGACAACCCGCAGCAATCAGCCCCAGCATTTT

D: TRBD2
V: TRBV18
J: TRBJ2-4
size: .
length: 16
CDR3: CASSPVQREWENIQYF
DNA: TGTGCCAGCTCACCGGTACAGCGGGAGTGGGAGAACATTCAGTACTTC

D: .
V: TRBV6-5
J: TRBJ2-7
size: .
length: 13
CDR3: CASTPRPNYEQYF
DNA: TGTGCCAGCACCCCGCGTCCTAATTACGAGCAGTACTTC

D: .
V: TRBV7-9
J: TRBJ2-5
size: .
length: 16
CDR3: CASSLGLFGQQETQYF
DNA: TGTGCCAGCAGCTTGGGCCTCTTCGGACAGCAAGAGACCCAGTACTTC

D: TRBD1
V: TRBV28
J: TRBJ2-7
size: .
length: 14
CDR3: CASSPGQEPYEQYF
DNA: TGTGCCAGCAGTCCTGGACAGGAACCCTACGAGCAGTACTTC

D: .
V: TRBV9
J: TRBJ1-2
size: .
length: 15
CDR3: CASSVGRGSNYGYTF
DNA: TGTGCCAGCAGCGTAGGAAGGGGCTCTAACTATGGCTACACCTTC

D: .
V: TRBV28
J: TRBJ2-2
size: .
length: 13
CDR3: CASSLPGTGELFF
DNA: TGTGCCAGCAGCCTGCCGGGCACCGGGGAGCTGTTTTTT

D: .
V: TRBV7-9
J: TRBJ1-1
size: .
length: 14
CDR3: CASSFDRQNTEAFF
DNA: TGTGCCAGCAGCTTCGACAGACAGAACACTGAAGCTTTCTTT

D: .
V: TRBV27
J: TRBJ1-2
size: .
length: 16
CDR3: CASSSNRANPNYGYTF
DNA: TGTGCCAGCAGTTCAAACAGGGCAAACCCTAACTATGGCTACACCTTC

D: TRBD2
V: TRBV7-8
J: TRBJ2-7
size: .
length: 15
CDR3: CASSLEGGGAYEQYF
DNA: TGTGCCAGCAGCTTGGAAGGCGGGGGGGCCTACGAGCAGTACTTC

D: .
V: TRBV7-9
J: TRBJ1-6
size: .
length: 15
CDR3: CASSPGRGYNSPLHF
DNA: TGTGCCAGCAGCCCGGGGAGGGGCTATAATTCACCCCTCCACTTT

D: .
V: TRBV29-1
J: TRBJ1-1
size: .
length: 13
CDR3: CSVAPQGGTEAFF
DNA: TGCAGCGTTGCTCCCCAGGGAGGGACTGAAGCTTTCTTT

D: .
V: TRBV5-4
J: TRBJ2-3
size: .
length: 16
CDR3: CASSPGRGGAGDTQYF
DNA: TGTGCCAGCAGCCCGGGGAGAGGGGGGGCCGGAGATACGCAGTATTTT

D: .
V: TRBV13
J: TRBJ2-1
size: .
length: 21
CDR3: CASSKQIFSPGPGHSYNEQFF
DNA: TGTGCCAGCAGCAAACAAATCTTTTCGCCCGGCCCCGGACACTCCTACAATGAGCAGTTCTTC

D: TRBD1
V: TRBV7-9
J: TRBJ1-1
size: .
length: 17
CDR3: CASSFGTGVGFNTEAFF
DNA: TGTGCCAGCAGCTTCGGGACAGGGGTCGGGTTTAACACTGAAGCTTTCTTT

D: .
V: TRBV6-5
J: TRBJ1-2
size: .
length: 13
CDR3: CASSPRPDYGYTF
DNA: TGTGCCAGCAGCCCCCGTCCGGACTATGGCTACACCTTC

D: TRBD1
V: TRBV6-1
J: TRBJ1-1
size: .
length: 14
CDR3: CASSETGARTEAFF
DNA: TGTGCCAGCAGTGAGACAGGGGCGAGGACTGAAGCTTTCTTT

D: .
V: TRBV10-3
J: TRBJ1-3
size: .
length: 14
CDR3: CAISERAGGNTIYF
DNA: TGTGCCATCAGTGAGAGGGCGGGCGGAAACACCATATATTTT

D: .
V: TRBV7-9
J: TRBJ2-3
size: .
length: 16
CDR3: CASSSLGRTSTDTQYF
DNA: TGTGCCAGCAGCTCCCTGGGGAGGACTAGCACAGATACGCAGTATTTT

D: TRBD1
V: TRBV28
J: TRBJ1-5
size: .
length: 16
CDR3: CASRPPDRGPYQPQHF
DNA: TGTGCCAGCAGGCCCCCTGACAGGGGGCCTTATCAGCCCCAGCATTTT

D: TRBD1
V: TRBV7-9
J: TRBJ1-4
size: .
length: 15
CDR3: CASSWTGEKYEKLFF
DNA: TGTGCCAGCAGCTGGACAGGGGAGAAGTATGAAAAACTGTTTTTT

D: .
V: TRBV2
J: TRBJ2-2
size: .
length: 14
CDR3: CASGRDTNTGELFF
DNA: TGTGCCAGCGGACGGGACACGAACACCGGGGAGCTGTTTTTT

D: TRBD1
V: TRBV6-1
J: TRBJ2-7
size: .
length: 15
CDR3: CASSEVRTGSYEQYF
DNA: TGTGCCAGCAGTGAAGTAAGGACAGGGAGCTACGAGCAGTACTTC

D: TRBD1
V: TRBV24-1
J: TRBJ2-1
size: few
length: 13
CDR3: CATQTGTYNEQFF
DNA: TGTGCCACCCAGACAGGGACCTACAATGAGCAGTTCTTC

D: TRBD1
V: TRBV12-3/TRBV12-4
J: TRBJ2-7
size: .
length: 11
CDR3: CASSHRGEQYF
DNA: TGTGCCAGCAGCCACAGGGGCGAGCAGTACTTC

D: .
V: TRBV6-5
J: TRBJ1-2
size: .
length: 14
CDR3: CASSTGQLNYGYTF
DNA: TGTGCCAGCTCGACCGGACAACTTAACTATGGCTACACCTTC

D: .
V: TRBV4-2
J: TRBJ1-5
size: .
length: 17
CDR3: CASSLMMGGISNQPQHF
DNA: TGTGCCAGCAGCCTCATGATGGGGGGAATAAGCAATCAGCCCCAGCATTTT

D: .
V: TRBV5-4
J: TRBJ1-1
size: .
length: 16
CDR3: CASSLLEQGEIAEAFF
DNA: TGTGCCAGCAGCTTATTGGAACAGGGCGAGATTGCTGAAGCTTTCTTT

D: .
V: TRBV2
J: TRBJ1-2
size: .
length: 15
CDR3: CASSGGGTGIYGYTF
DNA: TGTGCCAGCAGTGGGGGGGGTACAGGGATCTATGGCTACACCTTC

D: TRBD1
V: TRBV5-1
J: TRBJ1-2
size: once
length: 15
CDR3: CASSFTPGQGYGYTF
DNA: TGCGCCAGCAGCTTCACCCCGGGACAGGGTTATGGCTACACCTTC

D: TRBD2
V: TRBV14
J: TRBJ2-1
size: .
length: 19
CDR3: CASSQVVSGTSGRRNEQFF
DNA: TGTGCCAGCAGCCAAGTTGTTTCAGGGACTAGCGGGAGGAGAAATGAGCAGTTCTTC

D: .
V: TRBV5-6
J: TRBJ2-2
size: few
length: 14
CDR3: CASSLRLASGELFF
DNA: TGTGCCAGCAGCTTGCGGCTAGCCTCCGGGGAGCTGTTTTTT

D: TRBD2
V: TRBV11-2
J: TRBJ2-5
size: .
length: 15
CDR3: CASSRGLAGGKTQYF
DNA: TGTGCCAGCAGCCGCGGACTAGCGGGGGGAAAGACCCAGTACTTC

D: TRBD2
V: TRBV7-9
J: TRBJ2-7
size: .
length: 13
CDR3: CASSLPSGGEQYF
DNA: TGTGCCAGCAGCTTGCCTAGCGGGGGGGAGCAGTACTTC

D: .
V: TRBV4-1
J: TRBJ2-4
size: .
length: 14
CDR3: CASSQSVASNIQYF
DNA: TGCGCCAGCAGCCAATCAGTGGCTTCTAACATTCAGTACTTC

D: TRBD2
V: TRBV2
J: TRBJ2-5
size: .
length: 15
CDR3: CASSEFGLAKETQYF
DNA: TGTGCCAGCAGTGAATTTGGACTAGCCAAAGAGACCCAGTACTTC

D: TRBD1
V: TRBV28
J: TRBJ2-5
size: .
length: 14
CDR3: CASTERGREETQYF
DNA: TGTGCCAGCACCGAAAGGGGGCGAGAAGAGACCCAGTACTTC

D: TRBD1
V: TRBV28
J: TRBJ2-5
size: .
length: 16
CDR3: CASSFRTGVGEETQYF
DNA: TGTGCCAGCAGTTTTAGGACAGGGGTGGGTGAGGAGACCCAGTACTTC

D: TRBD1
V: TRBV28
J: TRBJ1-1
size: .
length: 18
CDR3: CASSYLPGGSPSNTEAFF
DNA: TGTGCCAGCAGTTACCTTCCAGGGGGTTCCCCTTCGAACACTGAAGCTTTCTTT

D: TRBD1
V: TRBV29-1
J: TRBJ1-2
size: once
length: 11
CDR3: CSADRGYGYTF
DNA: TGCAGCGCCGACAGGGGCTATGGCTACACCTTC

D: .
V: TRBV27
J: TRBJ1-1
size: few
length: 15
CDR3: CASSPTGIMNTEAFF
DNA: TGTGCCAGCAGTCCTACAGGCATAATGAACACTGAAGCTTTCTTT

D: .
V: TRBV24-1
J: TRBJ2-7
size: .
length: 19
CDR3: CATSDLVGETGVLSYEQYF
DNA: TGTGCCACCAGTGATTTGGTTGGAGAGACAGGAGTCCTCTCCTACGAGCAGTACTTC

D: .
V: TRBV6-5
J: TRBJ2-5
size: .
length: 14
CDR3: CASNLGPPRGTQYF
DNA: TGTGCCAGCAACCTAGGGCCTCCTCGGGGGACCCAGTACTTC

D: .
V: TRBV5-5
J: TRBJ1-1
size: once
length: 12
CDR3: CASSRGDTEAFF
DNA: TGTGCCAGCAGCCGGGGGGACACTGAAGCTTTCTTT

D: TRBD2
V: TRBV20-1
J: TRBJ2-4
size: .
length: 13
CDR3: CSASGLAGHIQYF
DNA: TGCAGTGCTAGTGGACTAGCGGGGCACATTCAGTACTTC

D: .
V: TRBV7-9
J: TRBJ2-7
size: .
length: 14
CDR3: CASSPQSLSYEQYF
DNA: TGTGCCAGCAGCCCCCAAAGTTTGAGCTACGAGCAGTACTTC

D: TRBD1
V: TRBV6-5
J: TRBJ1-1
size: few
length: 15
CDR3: CASSNPGQGVMKAFF
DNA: TGTGCCAGCAGTAACCCCGGACAGGGGGTGATGAAGGCTTTCTTT

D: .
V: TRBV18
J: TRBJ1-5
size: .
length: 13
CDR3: CASSPMSSEPQHF
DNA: TGTGCCAGCTCACCAATGTCATCGGAGCCCCAGCATTTT

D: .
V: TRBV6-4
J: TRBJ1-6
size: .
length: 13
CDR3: CASSYGRGTPLHF
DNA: TGTGCCAGCAGTTATGGCAGGGGAACACCCCTCCACTTT

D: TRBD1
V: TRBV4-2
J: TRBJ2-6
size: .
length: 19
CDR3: CASSRERGAGGSGANVLTF
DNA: TGTGCCAGCAGCCGAGAAAGGGGAGCAGGGGGTTCTGGGGCCAACGTCCTGACTTTC

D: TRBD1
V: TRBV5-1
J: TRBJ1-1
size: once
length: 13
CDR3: CASSDRGSTEAFF
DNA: TGCGCCAGTTCGGACAGGGGGAGCACTGAAGCTTTCTTT

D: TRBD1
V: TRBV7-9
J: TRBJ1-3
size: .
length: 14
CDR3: CASSITGAGNTIYF
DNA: TGTGCCAGCAGCATAACAGGGGCTGGAAACACCATATATTTT